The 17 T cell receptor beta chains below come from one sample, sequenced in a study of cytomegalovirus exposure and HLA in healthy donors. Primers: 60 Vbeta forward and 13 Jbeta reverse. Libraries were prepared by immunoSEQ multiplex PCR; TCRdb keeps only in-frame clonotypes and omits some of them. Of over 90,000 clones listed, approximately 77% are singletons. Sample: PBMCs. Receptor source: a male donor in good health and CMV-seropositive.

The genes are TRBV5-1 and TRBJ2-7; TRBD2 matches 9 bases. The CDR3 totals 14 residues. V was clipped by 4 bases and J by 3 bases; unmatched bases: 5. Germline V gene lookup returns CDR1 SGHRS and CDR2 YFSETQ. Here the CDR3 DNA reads TGCGCCAGCAGCCTTAGCGGGAGAGGCTACGAGCAGTACTTC. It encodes CASSLSGRGYEQYF.

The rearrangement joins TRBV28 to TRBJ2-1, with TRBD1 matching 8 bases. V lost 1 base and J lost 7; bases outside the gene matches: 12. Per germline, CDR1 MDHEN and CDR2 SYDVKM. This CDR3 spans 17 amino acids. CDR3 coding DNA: TGTGCCAGCAGTTTATACAGGGGGGCTAGACGGGAGAATGAGCAGTTCTTC. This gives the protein CASSLYRGARRENEQFF.

The CDR3 DNA sequence: TGTGCCAGCAGTTACCTAGCGGAGGGCACAGATACGCAGTATTTT. Its translation: CASSYLAEGTDTQYF. V is TRBV6-6 and J is TRBJ2-3; TRBD2 matches at 7 bases. CDR3 size: 15 residues. Per the germline V gene, CDR1 is MNHNY and CDR2 is SVGAGI (reference sequence). Losses at the gene ends were 2 bases for V and 1 base for J; bases not matched to a gene: 3.

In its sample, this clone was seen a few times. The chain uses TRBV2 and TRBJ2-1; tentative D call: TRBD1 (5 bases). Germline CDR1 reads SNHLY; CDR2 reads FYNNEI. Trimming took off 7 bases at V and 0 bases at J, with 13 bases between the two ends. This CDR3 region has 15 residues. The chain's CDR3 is CASTEQGFSYNEQFF. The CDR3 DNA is TGTGCCAGCACTGAGCAGGGTTTCTCCTACAATGAGCAGTTCTTC.

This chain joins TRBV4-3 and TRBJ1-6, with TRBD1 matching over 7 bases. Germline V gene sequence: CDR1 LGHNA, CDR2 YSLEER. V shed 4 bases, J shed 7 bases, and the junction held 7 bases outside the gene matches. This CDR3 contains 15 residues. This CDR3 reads CASSPTTGRNSPLHF. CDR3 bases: TGCGCCAGCAGCCCAACGACAGGGAGAAATTCACCCCTCCACTTT.

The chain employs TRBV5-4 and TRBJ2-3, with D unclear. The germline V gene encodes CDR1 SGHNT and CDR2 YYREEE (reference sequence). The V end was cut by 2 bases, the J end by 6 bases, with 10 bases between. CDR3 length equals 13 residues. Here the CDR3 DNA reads TGTGCCAGCAGCTTTCGAGGTCGGGATACGCAGTATTTT. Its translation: CASSFRGRDTQYF.

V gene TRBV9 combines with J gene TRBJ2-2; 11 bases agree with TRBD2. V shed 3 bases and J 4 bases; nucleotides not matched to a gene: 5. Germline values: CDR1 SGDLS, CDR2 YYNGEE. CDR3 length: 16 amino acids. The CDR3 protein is CASSAVAGGLTGELFF. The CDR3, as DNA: TGTGCCAGCAGCGCCGTAGCGGGAGGGCTCACCGGGGAGCTGTTTTTT.

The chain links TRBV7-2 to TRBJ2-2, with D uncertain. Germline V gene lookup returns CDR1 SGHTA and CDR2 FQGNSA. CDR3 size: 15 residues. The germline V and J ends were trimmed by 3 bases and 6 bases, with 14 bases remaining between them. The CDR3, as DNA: TGTGCCAGCAGCTTCGGAGAACCTTTCGCCGGGGAGCTGTTTTTT. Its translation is CASSFGEPFAGELFF.

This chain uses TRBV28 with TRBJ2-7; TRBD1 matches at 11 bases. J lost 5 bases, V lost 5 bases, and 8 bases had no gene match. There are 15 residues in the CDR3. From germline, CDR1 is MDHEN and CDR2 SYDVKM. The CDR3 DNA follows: TGTGCCAGCAGTGCTCCGGGACAGGGGGGCCACGAGCAGTACTTC. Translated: CASSAPGQGGHEQYF.

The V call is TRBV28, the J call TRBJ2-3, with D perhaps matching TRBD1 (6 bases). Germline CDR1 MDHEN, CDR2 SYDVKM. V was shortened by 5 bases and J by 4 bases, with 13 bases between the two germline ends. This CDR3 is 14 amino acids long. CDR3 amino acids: CASSAQSGADTQYF. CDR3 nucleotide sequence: TGTGCCAGCAGTGCCCAGTCAGGGGCAGATACGCAGTATTTT.

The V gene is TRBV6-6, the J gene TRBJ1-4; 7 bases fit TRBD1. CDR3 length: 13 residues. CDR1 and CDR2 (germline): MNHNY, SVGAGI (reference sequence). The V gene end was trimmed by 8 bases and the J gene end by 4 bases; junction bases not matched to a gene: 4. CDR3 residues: CASRDRRNEKLFF. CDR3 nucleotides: TGTGCCAGCCGGGACAGACGTAATGAAAAACTGTTTTTT.

The CDR3 here is CASSIGGAYNEQFF. CDR3 bases: TGTGCCAGTAGTATAGGGGGAGCCTACAATGAGCAGTTCTTC. The chain recombines TRBV19 with TRBJ2-1, with D maybe TRBD2 (5 bases). V dropped 1 base and J dropped 2 bases, with 6 bases sitting between them. Germline CDR1 is LNHDA and CDR2 is SQIVND (reference sequence). This CDR3 spans 14 amino acids.

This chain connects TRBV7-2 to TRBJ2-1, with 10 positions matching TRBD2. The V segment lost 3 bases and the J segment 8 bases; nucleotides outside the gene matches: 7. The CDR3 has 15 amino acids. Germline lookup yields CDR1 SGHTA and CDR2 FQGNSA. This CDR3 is CASSLSSGSPHEQFF. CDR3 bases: TGTGCCAGCAGCTTGTCTAGCGGGAGCCCCCATGAGCAGTTCTTC.

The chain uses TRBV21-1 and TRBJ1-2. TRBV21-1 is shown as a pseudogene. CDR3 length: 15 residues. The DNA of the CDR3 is TGTGCCAGCAGCAGGTACAAGGTGGGGAGTTATGGCTACACCTTC. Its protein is CASSRYKVGSYGYTF.

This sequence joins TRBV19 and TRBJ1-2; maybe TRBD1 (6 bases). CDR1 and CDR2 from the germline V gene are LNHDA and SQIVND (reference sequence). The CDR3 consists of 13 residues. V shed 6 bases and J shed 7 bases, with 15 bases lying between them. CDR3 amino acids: CASSVAGGVGYTF. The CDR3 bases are TGTGCCAGTAGCGTGGCGGGGGGCGTTGGCTACACCTTC.

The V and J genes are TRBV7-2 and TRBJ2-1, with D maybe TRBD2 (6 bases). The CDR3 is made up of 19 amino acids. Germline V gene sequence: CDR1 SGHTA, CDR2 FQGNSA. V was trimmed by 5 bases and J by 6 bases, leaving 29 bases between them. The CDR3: CASSPMRLKRAGQGNEQFF. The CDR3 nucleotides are TGTGCCAGCAGCCCCATGAGACTAAAAAGGGCGGGGCAGGGCAATGAGCAGTTCTTC.

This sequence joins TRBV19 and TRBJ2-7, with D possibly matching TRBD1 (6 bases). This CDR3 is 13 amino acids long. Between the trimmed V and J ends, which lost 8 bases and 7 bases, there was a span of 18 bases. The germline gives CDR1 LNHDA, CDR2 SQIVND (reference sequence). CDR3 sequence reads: CASALGWQGEQYF. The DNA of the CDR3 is TGTGCCAGTGCCCTGGGGTGGCAGGGGGAGCAGTACTTC.